This T cell receptor (beta chain) is drawn from a study of regulatory T cells in long-lasting Graves disease. Findings and limits, study-wide: TCR diversity was lower in persistent than newly diagnosed Graves' disease.

Library construction for TCR beta used iRepertoire HTBI primers and Arm-PCR of CDR3 regions. MiXCR, run by TCRdb on the multiplex PCR reads, gives a single entry per CDR3 protein. Among roughly 250,000 distinct CDR3 sequences listed, about 20% were seen once. Described time point: newly diagnosed GD, antithyroid drugs for less than 3 months. The TCR library was made from RNA that had been extracted from PBMCs in TRIzol. As a group, patients came from one endocrinology department in Xi'an, China. The CDR3 covers 13 residues. Trimming pared 6 bases from V and 6 bases from J, leaving 11 bases between. Germline V gene sequence: CDR1 MNHNS, CDR2 SASEGT. This clonotype has a count of ten or more. As yet, its antigen is unknown. The same data also went into a second study, on T cells in Graves' hyperthyroidism and ophthalmopathy.

The chain has TRBV6-1 and TRBJ2-2; D possibly corresponds to TRBD2 (5 bases). This TCR was recovered from a woman aged 30 to 39 with Graves disease. This sample comprised peripheral blood mononuclear cells (PBMCs), obtained at new diagnosis, from a patient treated with antithyroid drugs. CDR3 region: CASRILDSGELFF. CDR3 coding DNA: TGTGCCAGCAGGATACTAGATTCCGGGGAGCTGTTTTTT.